The T cell receptor beta chain under discussion was sequenced for a study of T cell changes during pregnancy in multiple sclerosis. Profiling relied on immunoSEQ multiplex PCR, and the TCRdb table lists in-frame clones only, not all of them. The data contain roughly 75,000 clones, over 75% of them singletons. This clone was seen a single time. Looked up from germline, CDR1 is PRHDT and CDR2 is FYEKMQ (reference sequence). CDR3 length: 13 amino acids. Deletions cut 1 base from V and 5 bases from J, with 9 bases between. The starting material was peripheral blood, obtained before pregnancy. The chain links TRBV13 to TRBJ2-7; TRBD1 is a possible D gene (5 bases). This clonotype originated in a female donor with multiple sclerosis, enrolled in a pregnancy study. The CDR3 loop reads CASSLVRADEQYF. The CDR3 DNA follows: TGTGCCAGCAGCTTAGTCAGGGCCGACGAGCAGTACTTC.